The rows below give T cell receptor beta chains drawn from one sample of a study of OX40 agonist ivuxolimab in advanced cancers. Some clones are missing from TCRdb's copy, which holds only in-frame ones; the method was immunoSEQ multiplex PCR. Of 75,000 to 90,000 clones listed, more than 85% are singletons. The material was CD4+ or CD8+ T cells sorted from blood, obtained in a trial of the OX40 agonist ivuxolimab. These receptor sequences come from an adult with an advanced solid tumor such as melanoma, head and neck, liver or kidney cancer. Each CDR3 is given with its conserved first and last residue.

TRBV7-8 CASSLLAAGVSYEQYF
TRBV10-3 CAIRPFGAGDTQYF
TRBV19 CASSRTPQAGRNEQFF
TRBV30 CAWSVRATYEQYF
TRBV5-1 CASSLVGTENTGELFF
TRBV10-1 CASSAGPNTEAFF
TRBV27 CATSPGLSTDTQYF
TRBV28 CASRSGTFTGELFF
TRBV10-3 CAISKLEGTEAFF
TRBV6-5 CASSYFTGVSTEAFF
TRBV5-5 CASSLGTSGRAGEQYF
TRBV5-1 CASRRTGDSYEQYF
TRBV7-5 CARSQGPRYTF
TRBV7-2 CASRGSGSEQFF
TRBV5-1 CASSLSVGGSSYEQYF
TRBV11-2 CASSPYKDTQYF
TRBV6-5 CASSSLSGPRTDTQYF
TRBV27 CASSHPTGRNTEAFF
TRBV5-1 CASSPGNTGELFF
TRBV5-1 CASSFGLADNEQFF
TRBV2 CASRLTSLETQYF
TRBV6-5 CASSFDREDASPLHF
TRBV7-2 CASSLVASGRLDEQFF
TRBV9 CASSLSGVSSYNEQFF
TRBV27 CASRDPRGTEAFF
TRBV19 CASSLQGMDPDTQYF
TRBV2 CASKINYEQYF
TRBV19 CASKKLAGGDEQFF
TRBV7-9 CASSHPIGRETQYF
TRBV5-4 CASSLGADTQGGYTF
TRBV5-4 CASSSQAGQGSYEQYF
TRBV7-3 CASSLLGGETQYF
TRBV18 CASSPGLAPDTQYF
TRBV28 CASSQAGLAATGQFF
TRBV28 CASRSTEAFF
TRBV10-3 CAISESDGPTDSPLHF
TRBV9 CASSTGQGGPYEQYF
TRBV2 CASRPGPSYEQYF